The 14 T cell receptor beta chains below come from one sample, sequenced in a study of blood T cell dynamics during melanoma immunotherapy. This sample's time point: pre-treatment baseline. Profiled with immunoSEQ multiplex PCR; TCRdb holds only in-frame clones, not every one. The sample lists fewer than 15,000 clones; around 92% were seen once. The source was effector memory CD8+ T cells from blood, collected from a patient treated with checkpoint blockade. These receptors were taken from a human donor with melanoma.

CDR3 in DNA: TGCGCCAGCAGCTTGGGTCTAGGACTAGCGGATCAAGAGACCCAGTACTTC. This sequence encodes CASSLGLGLADQETQYF. The V call is TRBV5-1, the J call TRBJ2-5; 10 bases map to TRBD2. V dropped 0 bases and J dropped 2; count of bases not matched to a gene: 7. The CDR3 spans 17 residues. Germline V gene sequence: CDR1 SGHRS, CDR2 YFSETQ.

The chain recombines TRBV9 with TRBJ2-7; possibly TRBD1 for D (6 bases). CDR1 and CDR2 from the germline V gene are SGDLS and YYNGEE. This CDR3 comprises 14 residues. V was trimmed by 0 bases and J by 5 bases, leaving 12 bases between them. CDR3 coding DNA: TGTGCCAGCAGCGTAGGTACAGGGATAGACGAGCAGTACTTC. As protein: CASSVGTGIDEQYF.

V and J are TRBV19 and TRBJ1-2, with 7 positions matching TRBD1. V shed 9 bases, J shed 4 bases, and the junction held 14 bases outside the gene matches. The CDR3 extends over 15 amino acids. Looked up from germline, CDR1 is LNHDA and CDR2 is SQIVND (reference sequence). Here the CDR3 DNA reads TGTGCCAGCCGAATCCTCGGGACAGATTCCTATGGCTACACCTTC. This codes for CASRILGTDSYGYTF.

The genes are TRBV4-1 and TRBJ1-5; unclear D gene. CDR3 length equals 15 residues. Germline loops: CDR1 MGHRA, CDR2 YSYEKL. V was pared by 1 base and J by 0 bases, with 7 bases between. CDR3 DNA: TGCGCCAGCAGCCAAGGTCAGAATAGCAATCAGCCCCAGCATTTT. Protein product: CASSQGQNSNQPQHF.

Worth noting for this clone: The sample has other DNA sequences that encode this CDR3 too. V is TRBV19 and J is TRBJ1-2; D is uncertain. Trimming left V 5 bases short and J 6 bases short, with 7 bases between. Germline CDR1 is LNHDA and CDR2 is SQIVND (reference sequence). This CDR3 has 11 amino acids. In nucleotides, the CDR3 is TGTGCCAGTAGTCGGGCGAATGGCTACACCTTC. It yields the protein CASSRANGYTF.

The V call is TRBV9, the J call TRBJ1-2; a possible D gene is TRBD1 (5 bases). The CDR3 is made up of 15 amino acids. Looked up from germline, CDR1 is SGDLS and CDR2 is YYNGEE. V gave up 4 bases and J gave up 6 bases, with 19 bases separating them. This CDR3 is CASSLLLGQGNGYTF. Here the CDR3 DNA reads TGTGCCAGCAGCTTGCTGTTGGGGCAGGGAAATGGCTACACCTTC.

This chain joins TRBV7-6 and TRBJ2-7; 11 nucleotides agree with TRBD1. Trimming removed 8 bases from V and 6 bases from J; junction bases left unmatched: 0. Looked up from germline, CDR1 is SGHVS and CDR2 is FNYEAQ. The CDR3 length is 11 residues. The CDR3 loop reads CASGTGGEQYF. The DNA of the CDR3 is TGTGCCAGCGGGACAGGGGGCGAGCAGTACTTC.

The chain has TRBV19 and TRBJ1-2, with a weak D call TRBD1 (6 bases). CDR3 length: 16 amino acids. V lost 8 bases and J lost 5, with 24 bases in between. The germline CDR1 and CDR2 sequences are LNHDA and SQIVND (reference sequence). The CDR3 DNA follows: TGTGCCAGTGGTCCCAGGGGAGAAGGTGACAATTATGGCTACACCTTC. Its translation is CASGPRGEGDNYGYTF.

This clone was counted once. The chain carries TRBV2 and TRBJ2-1, with 7 bases matching TRBD2. CDR1 SNHLY and CDR2 FYNNEI come from the germline V gene. The CDR3 runs 14 residues. J was trimmed by 7 bases and V by 4 bases; bases with no gene match: 7. The CDR3 DNA follows: TGTGCCAGCAGTGGTGGGAGGGCAGCGAATGAGCAGTTCTTC. This encodes CASSGGRAANEQFF. The full variable domain, completed using reference TRBV2 and TRBJ2-1, is EPEVTQTPSHQVTQMGQEVILRCVPISNHLYFYWYRQILGQKVEFLVSFYNNEISEKSEIFDDQFSVERPDGSNFTLKIRSTKLEDSAMYFCASSGGRAANEQFFGPGTRLTVL.

The chain links TRBV7-9 to TRBJ2-7; D perhaps matches TRBD1 (6 bases). This CDR3 spans 15 amino acids. The germline CDR1 and CDR2 sequences are SEHNR and FQNEAQ (reference sequence). Trimming stripped 4 bases from V and 4 bases from J, with 17 bases between. The CDR3 DNA follows: TGTGCCAGCAGCTCCTCAGGGGAACTCCAGTACGAGCAGTACTTC. Its translation is CASSSSGELQYEQYF.

The J gene is TRBJ2-5, the V gene TRBV5-1; D is uncertain. V shed 4 bases and J shed 1 base, with 5 bases lying between them. Germline V CDR1 and CDR2: SGHRS, YFSETQ. This CDR3 is built from 12 residues. CDR3 coding DNA: TGCGCCAGCAGCCCGCTCCAAGAGACCCAGTACTTC. Its protein product is CASSPLQETQYF.

This clone was seen only once. The V and J genes are TRBV28 and TRBJ2-5, with 8 bases matching TRBD2. The CDR3 spans 13 residues. Germline V lookup: CDR1 MDHEN, CDR2 SYDVKM. Losses at the gene ends were 9 bases for V and 3 bases for J; bases not matched to a gene: 6. The CDR3 loop is CASCSGMEETQYF. The CDR3 DNA follows: TGTGCCAGTTGTAGCGGGATGGAAGAGACCCAGTACTTC.

The rearrangement links TRBV19 to TRBJ1-5; possibly TRBD1 for D (5 bases). The germline CDR1 and CDR2 sequences are LNHDA and SQIVND (reference sequence). The CDR3 loop spans 15 amino acids. V was trimmed by 1 base and J by 5 bases, leaving 12 bases between them. CDR3 nucleotides: TGTGCCAGTAGTATAGTTAGAGGCAGGGATCAGCCCCAGCATTTT. It specifies CASSIVRGRDQPQHF.

V and J are TRBV5-1 and TRBJ1-1; 7 nucleotides line up with TRBD1. Germline V gene sequence: CDR1 SGHRS, CDR2 YFSETQ. After removal of 4 bases from V and 1 base from J, the junction contained 7 bases not matched to a gene. This CDR3 spans 15 amino acids. DNA of the CDR3: TGCGCCAGCAGCCTTTACAGGGGTACGAACACTGAAGCTTTCTTT. This encodes CASSLYRGTNTEAFF.